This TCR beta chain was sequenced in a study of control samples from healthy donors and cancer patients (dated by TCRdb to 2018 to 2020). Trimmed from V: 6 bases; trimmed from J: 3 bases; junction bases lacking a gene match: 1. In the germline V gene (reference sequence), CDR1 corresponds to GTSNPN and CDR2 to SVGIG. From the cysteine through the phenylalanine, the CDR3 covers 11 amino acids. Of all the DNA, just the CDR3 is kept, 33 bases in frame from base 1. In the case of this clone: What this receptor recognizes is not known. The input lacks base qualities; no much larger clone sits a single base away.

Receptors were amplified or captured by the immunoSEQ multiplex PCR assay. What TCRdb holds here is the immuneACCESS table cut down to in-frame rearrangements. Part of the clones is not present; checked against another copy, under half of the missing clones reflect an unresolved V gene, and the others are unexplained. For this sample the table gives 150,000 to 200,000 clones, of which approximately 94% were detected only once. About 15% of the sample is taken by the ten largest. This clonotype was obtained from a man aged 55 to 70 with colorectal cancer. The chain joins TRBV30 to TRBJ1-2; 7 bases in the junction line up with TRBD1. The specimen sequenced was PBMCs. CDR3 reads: CACTGDYGYTF. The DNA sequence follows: TGTGCCTGCACAGGGGACTATGGCTACACCTTC.